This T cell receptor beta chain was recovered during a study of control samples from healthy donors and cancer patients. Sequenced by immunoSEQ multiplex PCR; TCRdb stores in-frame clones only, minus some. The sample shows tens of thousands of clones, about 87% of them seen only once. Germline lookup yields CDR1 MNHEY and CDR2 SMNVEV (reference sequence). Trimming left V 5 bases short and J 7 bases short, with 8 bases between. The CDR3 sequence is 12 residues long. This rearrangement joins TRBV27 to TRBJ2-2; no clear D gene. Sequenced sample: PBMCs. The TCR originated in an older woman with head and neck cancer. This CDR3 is CASSPRGGELFF. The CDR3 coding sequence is TGTGCCAGCAGTCCCCGTGGCGGGGAGCTGTTTTTT.